The next 14 T cell receptor beta chains were all read from a single sample in a study of shared clonotypes between healthy human individuals. Measured with immunoSEQ multiplex PCR; TCRdb has only the in-frame clones, and not every one. The table records 760,000 or so clones, 96% of them present only once. CD45RO-negative, CCR7-selected cells formed the naive CD8 fraction, which excluded terminally differentiated effector memory CD45RA+ cells. Sequenced input: naive CD8+ T cells sorted from blood. These receptors all stem from a man aged 25-45 years in good health.

This clone was counted a single time. V usage is TRBV7-2 and J usage is TRBJ2-7, with D possibly matching TRBD2 (6 bases). The CDR3 covers 14 residues. The germline V gene has CDR1 SGHTA and CDR2 FQGNSA. The V gene lost 5 bases and the J gene lost 5 bases, with 16 bases spanning the gap. CDR3 bases: TGTGCCAGCAGCCCAATATGGGGGGAGGACGAGCAGTACTTC. Amino acids: CASSPIWGEDEQYF.

V usage is TRBV7-9 and J usage is TRBJ2-7; D is unclear. There are 12 residues in the CDR3. Germline V gives CDR1 SEHNR, CDR2 FQNEAQ (reference sequence). V lost 4 bases to trimming and J lost 2 bases, with 6 bases between them. CDR3 sequence: CASSSRAYEQYF. The CDR3 bases are TGTGCCAGCAGCTCAAGGGCCTACGAGCAGTACTTC.

The chain has TRBV30 and TRBJ2-7; no reliable D call. The germline gives CDR1 GTSNPN, CDR2 SVGIG (reference sequence). CDR3 length: 14 residues. The germline V and J ends were trimmed by 4 bases and 7 bases, with 20 bases remaining between them. In DNA, the CDR3 is TGTGCCTGGAATCTTGGGGTCCCCTTAGGTGAGCAGTACTTC. Amino acids: CAWNLGVPLGEQYF.

The V gene is TRBV29-1, the J gene TRBJ2-2, with TRBD2 matching over 10 bases. The CDR3 is 16 amino acids. The V and J ends lost 5 bases and 5 bases, in that order; junction bases with no gene match: 11. Germline CDR1 SQVTM, CDR2 ANQGSEA. The CDR3 here is CSVQGLAAEGTGELFF. CDR3 sequence (DNA): TGCAGCGTTCAAGGACTAGCGGCCGAGGGGACCGGGGAGCTGTTTTTT.

The CDR3 region is CASSGTGGHEQYF. The DNA for the CDR3 is TGCGCCAGCAGCGGGACAGGGGGCCACGAGCAGTACTTC. The gene calls are TRBV4-3 and TRBJ2-7; 12 positions match TRBD1. With V trimmed by 5 bases and J by 5 bases, 1 base remained unmatched. Per germline, CDR1 LGHNA and CDR2 YSLEER. The CDR3 is 13 residues long.

In its sample, this clone was seen once. V and J are TRBV7-8 and TRBJ2-7; D unresolved. The CDR3 is 15 amino acids. Trimming stripped 5 bases from V and 3 bases from J, with 17 bases between. Germline V gene lookup returns CDR1 SGHVS and CDR2 FQNEAQ. DNA for the CDR3: TGTGCCAGCAGCGTAGTTATTGGGCCCAACTACGAGCAGTACTTC. Encoded protein: CASSVVIGPNYEQYF.

V is TRBV5-8 and J is TRBJ1-3, with D possibly matching TRBD1 (6 bases). CDR3 length: 15 amino acids. Trimming took off 1 base at V and 0 bases at J, with 8 bases between the two ends. Germline assignment: CDR1 SGHTS and CDR2 YDEGEE. The CDR3 region has the DNA TGTGCCAGCAGCTTGTCGGACAGCTCTGGAAACACCATATATTTT. Its protein is CASSLSDSSGNTIYF. The full variable domain, completed using reference TRBV5-8 and TRBJ1-3, is EAGVTQSPTHLIKTRGQQATLRCSPISGHTSVYWYQQALGLGLQFLLWYDEGEERNRGNFPPRFSGRQFPNYSSELNVNALELEDSALYLCASSLSDSSGNTIYFGEGSWLTVV.

The chain links TRBV28 to TRBJ2-7; tentatively, D is TRBD1 or TRBD2 (5 bases each). The CDR3 consists of 16 residues. Germline lookup yields CDR1 MDHEN and CDR2 SYDVKM. V was pared by 3 bases and J by 0 bases, with 15 bases between. The CDR3 here is CASSFPGMGSSYEQYF. The CDR3 DNA is TGTGCCAGCAGTTTTCCAGGGATGGGGAGCTCCTACGAGCAGTACTTC.

The chain combines TRBV29-1 with TRBJ2-7; D may be TRBD2 (6 bases). The V end was cut by 7 bases, the J end by 2 bases, with 24 bases between. The CDR3 has 16 amino acids. Looked up from germline, CDR1 is SQVTM and CDR2 is ANQGSEA. The CDR3 coding sequence is TGCAGCGCGGGCCCTAGGAGGGACGGGCCTACCTACGAGCAGTACTTC. This translates into CSAGPRRDGPTYEQYF.

V and J are TRBV4-2 and TRBJ2-7; D tentatively reads TRBD1 or TRBD2 (5 bases each). Trimming took off 3 bases at V and 2 bases at J, with 14 bases between the two ends. This CDR3 comprises 15 residues. Germline loops: CDR1 LGHNA, CDR2 YNFKEQ. The CDR3 coding sequence is TGTGCCAGCAGCCAGGACCCGGGACCCACCTACGAGCAGTACTTC. Protein: CASSQDPGPTYEQYF.

The rearrangement joins TRBV13 to TRBJ1-1, with D maybe TRBD1 (5 bases). The germline V and J ends were trimmed by 1 base and 8 bases, with 11 bases remaining between them. CDR1 and CDR2 from the germline V gene are PRHDT and FYEKMQ (reference sequence). The CDR3 spans 13 residues. In DNA form, the CDR3 reads TGTGCCAGCAGCTTAGTCGGGACGAAGGAAGCTTTCTTT. This encodes CASSLVGTKEAFF.

The chain links TRBV15 to TRBJ1-5; D not certain. V was trimmed by 0 bases and J by 7 bases, leaving 13 bases between them. The CDR3 totals 15 residues. Germline V gene data show CDR1 as LNHNV and CDR2 as YYDKDF (reference sequence). As DNA, the CDR3 is TGTGCCACCAGCAGAGAACGGGTCTTTAACCAGCCCCAGCATTTT. Protein product: CATSRERVFNQPQHF.

The chain has TRBV5-5 and TRBJ1-4; D not resolved. Per germline, CDR1 SGHKS and CDR2 YYEKEE (reference sequence). V gave up 7 bases and J gave up 3 bases, with 16 bases separating them. The CDR3 loop spans 15 amino acids. CDR3 protein: CASRKSGGANEKLFF. The CDR3 region has the DNA TGTGCCAGCCGGAAATCGGGAGGCGCTAATGAAAAACTGTTTTTT.

V usage is TRBV7-9 and J usage is TRBJ1-5; 9 positions agree with TRBD1. The CDR3 totals 16 residues. V lost 4 bases, J lost 0 bases, and 4 bases stayed unmatched. In germline, CDR1 is SEHNR, CDR2 FQNEAQ (reference sequence). The CDR3 spells CASSSGQGLSNQPQHF. The CDR3, as DNA: TGTGCCAGCAGCTCGGGACAGGGCCTTAGCAATCAGCCCCAGCATTTT.